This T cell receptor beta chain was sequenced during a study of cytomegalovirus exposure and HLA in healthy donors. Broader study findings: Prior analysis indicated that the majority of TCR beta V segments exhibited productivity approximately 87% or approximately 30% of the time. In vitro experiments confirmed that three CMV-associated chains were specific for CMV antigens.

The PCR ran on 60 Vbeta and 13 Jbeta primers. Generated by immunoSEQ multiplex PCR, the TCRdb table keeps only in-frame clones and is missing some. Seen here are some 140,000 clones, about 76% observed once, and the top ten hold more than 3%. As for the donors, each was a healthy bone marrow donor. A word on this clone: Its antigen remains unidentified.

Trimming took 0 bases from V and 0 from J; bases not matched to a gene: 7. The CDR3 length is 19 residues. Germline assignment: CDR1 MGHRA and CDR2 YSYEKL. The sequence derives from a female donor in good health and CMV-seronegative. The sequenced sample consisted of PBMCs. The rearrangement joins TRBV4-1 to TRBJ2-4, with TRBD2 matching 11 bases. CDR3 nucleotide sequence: TGCGCCAGCAGCCAAGAGGTTAGCGGGAGGGCCTTAGCCAAAAACATTCAGTACTTC. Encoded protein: CASSQEVSGRALAKNIQYF.